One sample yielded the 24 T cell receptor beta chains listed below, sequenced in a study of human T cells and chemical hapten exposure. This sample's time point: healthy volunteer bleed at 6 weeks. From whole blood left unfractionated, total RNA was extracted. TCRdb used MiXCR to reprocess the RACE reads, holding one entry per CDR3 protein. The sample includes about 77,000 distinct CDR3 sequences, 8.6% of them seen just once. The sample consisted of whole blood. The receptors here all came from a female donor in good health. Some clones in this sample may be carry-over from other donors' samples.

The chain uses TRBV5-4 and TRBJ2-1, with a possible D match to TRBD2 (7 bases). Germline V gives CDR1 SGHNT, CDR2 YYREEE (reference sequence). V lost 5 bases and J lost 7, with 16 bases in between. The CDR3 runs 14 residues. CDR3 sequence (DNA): TGTGCCAGCAGAGATCGGGGGGCCGAGAATGAGCAGTTCTTC. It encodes CASRDRGAENEQFF.

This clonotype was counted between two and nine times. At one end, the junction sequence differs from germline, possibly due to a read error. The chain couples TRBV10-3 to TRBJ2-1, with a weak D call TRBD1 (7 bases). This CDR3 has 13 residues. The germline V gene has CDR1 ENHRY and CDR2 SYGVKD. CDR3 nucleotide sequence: TGTGTCATCGGGCAGGGGGAGGCCTCTGGGCAGTTCTTC. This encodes CVIGQGEASGQFF.

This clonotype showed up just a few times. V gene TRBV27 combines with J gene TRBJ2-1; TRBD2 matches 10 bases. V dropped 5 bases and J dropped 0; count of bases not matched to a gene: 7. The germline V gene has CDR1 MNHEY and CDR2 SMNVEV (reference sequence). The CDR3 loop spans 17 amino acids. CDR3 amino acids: CASSGDSGGISYNEQFF. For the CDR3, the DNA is TGTGCCAGCAGTGGGGATAGCGGGGGGATCTCCTACAATGAGCAGTTCTTC.

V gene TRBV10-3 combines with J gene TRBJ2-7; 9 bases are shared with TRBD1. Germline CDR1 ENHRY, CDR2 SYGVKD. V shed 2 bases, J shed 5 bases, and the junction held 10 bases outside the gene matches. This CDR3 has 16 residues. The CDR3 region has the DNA TGTGCCATCAGTGAGACCAGGACAGGGGCGGCGCACGAGCAGTACTTC. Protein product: CAISETRTGAAHEQYF.

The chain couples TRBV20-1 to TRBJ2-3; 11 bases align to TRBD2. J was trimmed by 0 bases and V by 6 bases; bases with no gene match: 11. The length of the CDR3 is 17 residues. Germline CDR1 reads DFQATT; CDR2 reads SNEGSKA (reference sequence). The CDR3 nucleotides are TGCAGTGCGCTCACTAGCGGGGGATCGACTAGCACAGATACGCAGTATTTT. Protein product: CSALTSGGSTSTDTQYF.

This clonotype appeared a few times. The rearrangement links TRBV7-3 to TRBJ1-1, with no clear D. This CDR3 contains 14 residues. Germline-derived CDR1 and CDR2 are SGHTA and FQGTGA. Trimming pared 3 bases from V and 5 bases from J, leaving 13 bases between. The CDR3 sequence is CASSFTRAITEAFF. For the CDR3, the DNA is TGTGCCAGCAGCTTTACACGGGCGATTACTGAAGCTTTCTTT.

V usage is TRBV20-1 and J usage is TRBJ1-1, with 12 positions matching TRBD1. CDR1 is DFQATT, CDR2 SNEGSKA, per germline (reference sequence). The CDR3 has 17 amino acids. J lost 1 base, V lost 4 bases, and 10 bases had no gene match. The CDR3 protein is CSAKTGTGGLGNTEAFF. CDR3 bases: TGCAGTGCTAAAACCGGGACAGGGGGCTTAGGGAACACTGAAGCTTTCTTT.

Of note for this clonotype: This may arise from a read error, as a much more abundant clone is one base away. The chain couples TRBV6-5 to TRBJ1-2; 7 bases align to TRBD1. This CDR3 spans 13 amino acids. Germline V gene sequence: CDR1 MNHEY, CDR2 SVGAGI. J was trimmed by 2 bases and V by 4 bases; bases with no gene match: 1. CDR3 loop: CASSWGQNYGYTF. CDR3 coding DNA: TGTGCCAGCAGTTGGGGACAGAACTATGGCTACACCTTC.

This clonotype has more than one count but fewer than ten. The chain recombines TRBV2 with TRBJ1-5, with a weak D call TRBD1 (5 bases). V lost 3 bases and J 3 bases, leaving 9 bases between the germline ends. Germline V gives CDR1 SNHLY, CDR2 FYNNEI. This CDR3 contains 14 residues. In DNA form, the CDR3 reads TGTGCCAGCAGTGATGGGGCAGCCAATCAGCCCCAGCATTTT. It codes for CASSDGAANQPQHF.

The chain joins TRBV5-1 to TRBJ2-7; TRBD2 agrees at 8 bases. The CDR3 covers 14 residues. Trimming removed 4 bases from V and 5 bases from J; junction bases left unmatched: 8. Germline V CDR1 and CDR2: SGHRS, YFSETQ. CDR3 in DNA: TGCGCCAGCAGCCCCGGGACTAGACTTGACGAGCAGTACTTC. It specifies CASSPGTRLDEQYF.

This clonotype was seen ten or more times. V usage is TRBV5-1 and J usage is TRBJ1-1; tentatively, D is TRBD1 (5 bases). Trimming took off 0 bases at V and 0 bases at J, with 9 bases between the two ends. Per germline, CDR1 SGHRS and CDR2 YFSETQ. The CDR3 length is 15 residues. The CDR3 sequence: CASSLVPGLNTEAFF. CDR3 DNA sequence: TGCGCCAGCAGCTTGGTTCCGGGGCTGAACACTGAAGCTTTCTTT.

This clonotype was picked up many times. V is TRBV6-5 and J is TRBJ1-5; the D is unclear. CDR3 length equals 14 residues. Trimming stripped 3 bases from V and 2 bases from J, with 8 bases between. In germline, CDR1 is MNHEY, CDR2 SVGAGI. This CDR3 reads CASSYLDGNQPQHF. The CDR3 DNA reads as TGTGCCAGCAGTTATTTGGACGGCAATCAGCCCCAGCATTTT.

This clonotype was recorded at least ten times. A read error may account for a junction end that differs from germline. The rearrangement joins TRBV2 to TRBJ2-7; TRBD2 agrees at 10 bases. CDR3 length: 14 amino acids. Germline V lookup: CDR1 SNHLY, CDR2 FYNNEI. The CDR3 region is CASSELAGALERYF. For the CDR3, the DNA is TGTGCCAGCAGTGAACTAGCGGGGGCCCTAGAGCGGTACTTC.

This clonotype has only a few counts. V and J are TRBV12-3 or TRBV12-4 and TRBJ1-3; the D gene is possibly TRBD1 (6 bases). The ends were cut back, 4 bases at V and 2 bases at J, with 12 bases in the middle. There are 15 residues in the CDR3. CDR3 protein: CASSWGLGTGNTIYF. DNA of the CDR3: TGTGCCAGCAGTTGGGGGCTGGGCACTGGAAACACCATATATTTT.

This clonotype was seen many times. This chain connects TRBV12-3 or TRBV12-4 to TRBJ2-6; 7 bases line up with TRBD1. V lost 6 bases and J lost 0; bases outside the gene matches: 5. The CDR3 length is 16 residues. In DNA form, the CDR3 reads TGTGCCAGCAGCCGGACAGGCGACTCTGGGGCCAACGTCCTGACTTTC. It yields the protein CASSRTGDSGANVLTF.

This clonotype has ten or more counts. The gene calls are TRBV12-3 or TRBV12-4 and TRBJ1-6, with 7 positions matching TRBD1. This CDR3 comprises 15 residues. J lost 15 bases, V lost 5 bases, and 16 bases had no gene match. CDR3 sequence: CASSPRQGSNPSLHF. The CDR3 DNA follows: TGTGCCAGCAGTCCCAGACAGGGCTCCAATCCGAGCCTCCACTTT.

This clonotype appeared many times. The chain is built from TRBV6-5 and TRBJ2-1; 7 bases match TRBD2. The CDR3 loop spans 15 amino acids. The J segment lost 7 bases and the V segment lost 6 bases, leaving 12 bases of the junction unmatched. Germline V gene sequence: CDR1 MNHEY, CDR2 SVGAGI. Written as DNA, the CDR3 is TGTGCCAGCAGGACCGGGACTAATGGTACGAATGAGCAGTTCTTC. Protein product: CASRTGTNGTNEQFF.

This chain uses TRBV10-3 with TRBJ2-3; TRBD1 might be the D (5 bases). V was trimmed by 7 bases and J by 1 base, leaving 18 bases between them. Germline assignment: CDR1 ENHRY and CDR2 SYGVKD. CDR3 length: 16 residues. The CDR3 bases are TGTGCCATCAAGGGGCCGCCTGGGCCGGGCACAGATACGCAGTATTTT. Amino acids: CAIKGPPGPGTDTQYF.

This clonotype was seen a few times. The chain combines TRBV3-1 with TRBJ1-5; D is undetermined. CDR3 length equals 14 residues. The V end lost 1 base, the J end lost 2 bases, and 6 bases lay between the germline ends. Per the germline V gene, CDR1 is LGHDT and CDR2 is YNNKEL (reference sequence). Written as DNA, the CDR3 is TGTGCCAGCAGCCAAGTAAGTGGCAATCAGCCCCAGCATTTT. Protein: CASSQVSGNQPQHF.

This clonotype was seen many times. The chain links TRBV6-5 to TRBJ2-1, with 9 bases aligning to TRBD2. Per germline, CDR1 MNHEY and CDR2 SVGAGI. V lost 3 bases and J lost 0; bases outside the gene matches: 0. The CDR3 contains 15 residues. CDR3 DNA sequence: TGTGCCAGCAGTTATAGCGGGAGCTCCTACAATGAGCAGTTCTTC. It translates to CASSYSGSSYNEQFF.

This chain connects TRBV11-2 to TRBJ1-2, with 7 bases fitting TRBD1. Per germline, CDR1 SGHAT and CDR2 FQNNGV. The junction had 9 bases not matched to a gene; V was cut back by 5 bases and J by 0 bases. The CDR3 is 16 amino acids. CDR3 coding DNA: TGTGCCAGCAGCACCCCCCGACAGGGAGCTAACTATGGCTACACCTTC. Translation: CASSTPRQGANYGYTF.

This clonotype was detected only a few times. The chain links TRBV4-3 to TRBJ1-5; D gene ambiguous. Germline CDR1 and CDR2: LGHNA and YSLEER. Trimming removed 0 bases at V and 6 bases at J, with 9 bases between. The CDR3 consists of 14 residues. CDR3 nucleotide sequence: TGCGCCAGCAGCCAAGATGGGCGGGGTCAGCCCCAGCATTTT. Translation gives CASSQDGRGQPQHF.

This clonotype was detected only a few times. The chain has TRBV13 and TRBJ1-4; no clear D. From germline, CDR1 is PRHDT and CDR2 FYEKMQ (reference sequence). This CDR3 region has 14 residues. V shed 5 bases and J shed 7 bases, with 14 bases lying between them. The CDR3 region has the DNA TGTGCCAGCAGCCTACGCCCAGTCGGTGAAAAACTGTTTTTT. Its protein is CASSLRPVGEKLFF.

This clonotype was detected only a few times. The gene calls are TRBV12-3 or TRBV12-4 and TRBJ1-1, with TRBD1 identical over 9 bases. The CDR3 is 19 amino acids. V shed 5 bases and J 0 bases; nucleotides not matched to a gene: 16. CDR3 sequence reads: CASSRPGQGRFGVNTEAFF. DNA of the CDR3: TGTGCCAGCAGTCGTCCGGGACAGGGACGTTTTGGAGTGAACACTGAAGCTTTCTTT.